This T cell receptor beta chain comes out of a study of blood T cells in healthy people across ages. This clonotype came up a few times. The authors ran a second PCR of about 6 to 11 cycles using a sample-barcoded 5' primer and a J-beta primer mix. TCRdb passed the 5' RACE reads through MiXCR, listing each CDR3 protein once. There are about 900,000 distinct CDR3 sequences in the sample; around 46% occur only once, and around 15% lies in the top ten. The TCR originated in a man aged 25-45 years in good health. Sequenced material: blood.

The CDR3: CASSQAYGADGAPLHF. CDR3 nucleotide sequence: TGCGCCAGCAGCCAGGCCTACGGGGCCGACGGCGCACCCCTCCACTTT. The chain couples TRBV4-3 to TRBJ1-6, with D possibly matching TRBD1 (5 bases). CDR1 LGHNA and CDR2 YSLEER come from the germline V gene. Trimming removed 3 bases at V and 11 bases at J, with 20 bases between. CDR3 length: 16 residues.